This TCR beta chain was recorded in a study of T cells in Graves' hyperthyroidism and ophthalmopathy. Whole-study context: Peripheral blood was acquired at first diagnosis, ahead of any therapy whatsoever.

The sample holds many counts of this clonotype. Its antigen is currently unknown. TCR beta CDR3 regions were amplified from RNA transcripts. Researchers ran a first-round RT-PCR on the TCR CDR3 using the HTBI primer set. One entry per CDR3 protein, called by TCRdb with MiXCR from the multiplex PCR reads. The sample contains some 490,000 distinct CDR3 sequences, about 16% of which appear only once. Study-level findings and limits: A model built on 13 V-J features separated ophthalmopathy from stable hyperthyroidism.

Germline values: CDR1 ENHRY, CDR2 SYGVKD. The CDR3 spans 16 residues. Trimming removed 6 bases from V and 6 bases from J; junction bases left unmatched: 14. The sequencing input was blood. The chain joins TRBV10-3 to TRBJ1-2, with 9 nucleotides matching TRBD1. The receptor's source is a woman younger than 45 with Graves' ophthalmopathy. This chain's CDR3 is CAISGPRDRVADGYTF. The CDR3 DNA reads TGTGCCATCAGCGGACCGCGGGACAGGGTTGCCGATGGCTACACCTTC.